This T cell receptor beta chain derives from a study of shared clonotypes between healthy human individuals. Regarding the study as a whole: Rarefaction gave evidence that sorted-subset sequencing remained incomplete despite large depth. The expectation was that sequencing depth would affect clonotype sharing among donors. Some clonotypes were shared by all four sorted-subset donors, while others were not shared. The non-shared ones had lower generation probabilities than the shared ones.

The CDR3 runs 17 residues. The germline V gene has CDR1 ENHRY and CDR2 SYGVKD. V was shortened by 2 bases and J by 1 base, with 15 bases between the two germline ends. With regard to this clone: Its antigen is unidentified.

Profiled with immunoSEQ multiplex PCR; TCRdb holds only in-frame clones, not every one. The table records around 600,000 clones, approximately 97% of them present only once. This receptor was identified in a woman aged 30 to 39 in good health. The J gene is TRBJ1-5, the V gene TRBV10-3; maybe TRBD1 (5 bases). The sample comprised naive CD4+ T cells sorted from blood. As to subset: CD45RA+ positively selected. CDR3 amino acids: CAISEGPSEGSNQPQHF. In DNA, the CDR3 is TGTGCCATCAGTGAGGGTCCTTCGGAGGGGAGCAATCAGCCCCAGCATTTT.